The entry that follows covers one T cell receptor (beta chain) sequence. This specimen comes from a study of blood T cell repertoires in COVID-19. About the research overall: Researchers got acute and convalescent COVID-19 samples from the United States, Italy and Spain. PBMCs, B-cell-depleted T cells, or T cells provided the cDNA or gDNA that made up the material.

The protocol was immunoSEQ multiplex PCR, while the TCRdb copy is restricted to in-frame clones and leaves out a portion. There are roughly 250,000 clones in the sample; 81% occur only once, and around 2.9% lies in the top ten. V was pared by 4 bases and J by 6 bases, with 7 bases of the junction left unmatched. Germline CDR1 and CDR2: MGHDK and SYGVNS. The CDR3 sequence is 14 residues long. The V and J genes are TRBV25-1 and TRBJ2-7; 9 positions agree with TRBD2. What was sequenced was peripheral blood. The origin of this receptor is a woman aged 55-70 years with active or convalescent COVID-19. The DNA for the CDR3 is TGTGCCAGCAGTGGGCGGGGGGGAATCAGCGAGCAGTACTTC. Its translation: CASSGRGGISEQYF.